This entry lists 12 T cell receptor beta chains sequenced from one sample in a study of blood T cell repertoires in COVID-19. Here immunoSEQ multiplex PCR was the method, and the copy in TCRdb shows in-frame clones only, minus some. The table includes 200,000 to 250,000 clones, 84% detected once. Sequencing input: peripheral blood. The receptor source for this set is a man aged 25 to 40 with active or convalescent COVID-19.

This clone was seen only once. The CDR3 DNA reads TGTGCCAGCAGTCCTCCGGGACTAGCGTCGGATACGCAGTATTTT. Protein sequence: CASSPPGLASDTQYF. V usage is TRBV6-5 and J usage is TRBJ2-3; 10 bases agree with TRBD2. Germline values: CDR1 MNHEY, CDR2 SVGAGI. V gave up 5 bases and J gave up 6 bases; unmatched junction bases: 8. CDR3 length: 15 residues.

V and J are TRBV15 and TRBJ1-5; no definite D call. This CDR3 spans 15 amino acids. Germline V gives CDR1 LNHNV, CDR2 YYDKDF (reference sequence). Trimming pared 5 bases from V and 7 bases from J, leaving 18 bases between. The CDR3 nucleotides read TGTGCCACCAGCGGTAGACTCAAGGCAGTCCAGCCCCAGCATTTT. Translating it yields CATSGRLKAVQPQHF.

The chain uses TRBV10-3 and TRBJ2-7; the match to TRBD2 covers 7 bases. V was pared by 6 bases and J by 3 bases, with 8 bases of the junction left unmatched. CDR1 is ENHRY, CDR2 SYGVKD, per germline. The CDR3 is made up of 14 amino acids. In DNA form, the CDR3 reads TGTGCCATCAGGGGAGACGGGGGGAACTACGAGCAGTACTTC. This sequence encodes CAIRGDGGNYEQYF.

Here the CDR3 reads CSVERQGRAADTQYF. As DNA, the CDR3 is TGCAGCGTTGAGAGACAGGGGAGGGCCGCAGATACGCAGTATTTT. The chain uses TRBV29-1 and TRBJ2-3, with D possibly TRBD1 on 8 matching bases. V shed 3 bases and J shed 4 bases, with 17 bases lying between them. Germline V CDR1 and CDR2: SQVTM, ANQGSEA. This CDR3 is 15 amino acids long.

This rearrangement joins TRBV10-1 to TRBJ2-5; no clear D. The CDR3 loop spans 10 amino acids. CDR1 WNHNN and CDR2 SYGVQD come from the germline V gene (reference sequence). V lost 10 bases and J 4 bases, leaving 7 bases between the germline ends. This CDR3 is CAINGETQYF. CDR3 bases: TGCGCCATAAACGGAGAGACCCAGTACTTC.

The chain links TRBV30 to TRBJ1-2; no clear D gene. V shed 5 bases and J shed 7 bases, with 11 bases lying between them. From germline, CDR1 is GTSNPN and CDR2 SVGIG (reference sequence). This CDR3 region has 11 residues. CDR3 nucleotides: TGTGCCTGGGGTCACAGTCTTGGCTACACCTTC. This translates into CAWGHSLGYTF.

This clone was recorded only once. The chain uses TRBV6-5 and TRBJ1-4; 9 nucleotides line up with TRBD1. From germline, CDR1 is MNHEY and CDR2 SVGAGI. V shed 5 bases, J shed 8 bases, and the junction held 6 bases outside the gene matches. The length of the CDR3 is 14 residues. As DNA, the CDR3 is TGTGCCAGCAGTCTACAGGGGGCACGGGAAAAACTGTTTTTT. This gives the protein CASSLQGAREKLFF.

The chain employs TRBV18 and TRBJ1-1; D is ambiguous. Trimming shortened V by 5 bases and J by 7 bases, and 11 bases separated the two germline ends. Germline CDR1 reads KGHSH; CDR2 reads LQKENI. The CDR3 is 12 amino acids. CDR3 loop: CASSTTAGEAFF. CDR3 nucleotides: TGTGCCAGCTCAACAACGGCGGGTGAAGCTTTCTTT.

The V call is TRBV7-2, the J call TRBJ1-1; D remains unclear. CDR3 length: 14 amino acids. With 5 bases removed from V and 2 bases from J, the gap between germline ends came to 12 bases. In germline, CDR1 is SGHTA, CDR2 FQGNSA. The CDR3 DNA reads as TGTGCCAGCAGCCCCGCTCGGGTTAACACTGAAGCTTTCTTT. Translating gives CASSPARVNTEAFF.

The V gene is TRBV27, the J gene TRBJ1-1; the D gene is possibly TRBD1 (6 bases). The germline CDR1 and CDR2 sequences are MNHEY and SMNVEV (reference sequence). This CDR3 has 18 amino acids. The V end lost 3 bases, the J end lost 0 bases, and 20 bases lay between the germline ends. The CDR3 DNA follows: TGTGCCAGCAGTTTCTTCAGGGGCACGGTGGGGATGAACACTGAAGCTTTCTTT. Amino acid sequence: CASSFFRGTVGMNTEAFF.

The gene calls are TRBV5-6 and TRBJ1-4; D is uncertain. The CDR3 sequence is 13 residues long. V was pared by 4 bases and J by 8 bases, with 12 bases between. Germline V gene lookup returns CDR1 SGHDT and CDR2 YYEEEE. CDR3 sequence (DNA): TGTGCCAGCAGCCTGTGGGCTGGAGAAAAACTGTTTTTT. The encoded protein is CASSLWAGEKLFF.

This CDR3 is CASSLAGTGIYGYTF. For the CDR3, the DNA is TGTGCCAGCAGCCTGGCTGGGACAGGGATCTATGGCTACACCTTC. The chain employs TRBV7-9 and TRBJ1-2; 9 nucleotides match TRBD1. V was clipped by 5 bases and J by 4 bases; unmatched bases: 8. CDR1 and CDR2 (germline): SEHNR, FQNEAQ (reference sequence). The CDR3 sequence is 15 residues long.